This TCR beta chain emerged from a study of shared clonotypes between healthy human individuals. Study-wide results and limits: Naive subsets, compared against memory subsets, generally had larger estimated richness values.

This was a deep-level run. Several immunoSEQ plates held equal portions of the genomic DNA taken from each subset. Clones were read by immunoSEQ multiplex PCR, and TCRdb kept only the in-frame ones, dropping some. The sample has some 1,400,000 clones, approximately 96% seen once. Remarks on this clone: The antigen remains undetermined.

This CDR3 contains 14 residues. The germline V gene encodes CDR1 SGHTA and CDR2 FQGNSA. The V gene lost 0 bases and the J gene lost 5 bases, with 11 bases spanning the gap. This chain links TRBV7-2 with TRBJ2-7; TRBD2 is a possible D gene (5 bases). The sample taken for sequencing was naive CD4+ T cells sorted from blood. The sample's subset: CD45RA+ positively selected. The TCR was taken from a young man in good health. The CDR3 loop is CASSLARERDEQYF. DNA of the CDR3: TGTGCCAGCAGCTTAGCTCGGGAAAGAGACGAGCAGTACTTC.